The 8 T cell receptor beta chains listed next were all sequenced from one sample in a study of shared clonotypes between healthy human individuals. Sequencing was performed with immunoSEQ multiplex PCR; in TCRdb, only in-frame clones are kept and a portion is missing. Among about 92,000 clones, around 47% were seen once, and the ten largest hold approximately 15%. Sequencing was performed on PBMCs. Receptors were obtained from a woman aged 35 to 49 in good health. Some clones in this sample may be carry-over from other donors' samples.

The chain carries TRBV30 and TRBJ1-1, with D hard to call. The CDR3 has 11 amino acids. From germline, CDR1 is GTSNPN and CDR2 SVGIG (reference sequence). V was clipped by 4 bases and J by 7 bases, with 10 bases between them. The CDR3 DNA is TGTGCCTGGACTGGACTGTATGAAGCTTTCTTT. It specifies CAWTGLYEAFF.

This chain uses TRBV5-4 with TRBJ2-5; D unclear. Per the germline V gene, CDR1 is SGHNT and CDR2 is YYREEE (reference sequence). V was cut by 1 base and J by 5 bases, with 3 bases left in between. The CDR3 covers 11 residues. The CDR3 DNA reads as TGTGCCAGCAGCTTGCTGGAGACCCAGTACTTC. This gives the protein CASSLLETQYF.

Regarding this clone: This may stem from a read error, because a much larger clone lies one nucleotide away. The same CDR3 also results from other DNA sequences found in this sample. This sequence joins TRBV28 and TRBJ1-2; 7 bases match TRBD1. The CDR3 extends over 13 amino acids. Germline V gene data show CDR1 as MDHEN and CDR2 as SYDVKM. The CDR3, as DNA: TGTGCCAGCAGTTTAGACAGGGATGGAGGCTACACTTTC. Its protein product is CASSLDRDGGYTF.

This clone was seen repeatedly, ten times or more. The rearrangement joins TRBV5-1 to TRBJ1-1, with D perhaps matching TRBD1 (5 bases). Trimming took 4 bases from V and 4 from J, leaving 11 bases between them. Germline V lookup: CDR1 SGHRS, CDR2 YFSETQ. CDR3 length: 13 residues. CDR3 DNA sequence: TGCGCCAGCAGCATGGGACGACGCACTGAAGCTTTCTTT. It encodes CASSMGRRTEAFF.

This clone was seen a few times. The DNA of the CDR3 is TGTGCCTGGAGTTGGATGGGGACCGGGGAGCTGTTTTTT. Its protein product is CAWSWMGTGELFF. The chain combines TRBV30 with TRBJ2-2; D gene unclear. The CDR3 runs 13 residues. V was clipped by 2 bases and J by 5 bases, with 9 bases between them. Germline CDR1 and CDR2: GTSNPN and SVGIG (reference sequence).

The count of this clone is one. The rearrangement uses TRBV6-5 and TRBJ1-2; 7 bases map to TRBD1. V dropped 5 bases and J dropped 7; count of bases not matched to a gene: 7. From germline, CDR1 is MNHEY and CDR2 SVGAGI. The CDR3 runs to 13 residues. This CDR3 is CASSPRGATGYTF. DNA for the CDR3: TGTGCCAGCAGTCCCAGGGGGGCGACTGGCTACACCTTC.

The rearrangement uses TRBV28 and TRBJ2-6; D is perhaps TRBD1 or TRBD2 (5 bases each). CDR3 length: 16 residues. V dropped 10 bases and J dropped 0 bases, with 16 bases sitting between them. CDR1 is MDHEN, CDR2 SYDVKM, per germline. The CDR3 bases are TGTGCCACGCGCCCGGGGCGAGTCTCTGGGGCCAACGTCCTGACTTTC. It specifies CATRPGRVSGANVLTF.

V gene TRBV7-3 combines with J gene TRBJ2-7; 8 bases agree with TRBD2. The CDR3 is made up of 13 amino acids. Germline CDR1 and CDR2: SGHTA and FQGTGA. Trimming at V came to 3 bases and at J to 7 bases, leaving 5 bases not matched to a gene. CDR3 region: CASSFTPGGEQYF. DNA of the CDR3: TGTGCCAGCAGCTTCACCCCGGGGGGGGAGCAGTACTTC.